This T cell receptor (beta chain) was recovered during a study of cytomegalovirus exposure and HLA in healthy donors. Study summary: The roughly 130 validation repertoires, a later analysis reported, used the same platform as the 600 to 700 repertoires from the first cohort. Notes on the study in general: Cytomegalovirus status, reportedly, was diagnosed with high specificity and sensitivity by the classifier.

This clone was observed once. The antigen is not known. Only in-frame clones appear in the TCRdb table, and some are missing; sequencing was by immunoSEQ multiplex PCR. The sample includes approximately 260,000 clones, around 87% of them seen just once. Germline V gene sequence: CDR1 SGHTA, CDR2 FQGNSA. With V trimmed by 2 bases and J by 6 bases, 12 bases remained unmatched. The length of the CDR3 is 16 residues. Sequenced: PBMCs. The V and J genes are TRBV7-2 and TRBJ1-2; TRBD1 aligns across 7 bases. This TCR came from a woman aged 30 to 39 in good health and CMV-seropositive. Here the CDR3 DNA reads TGTGCCAGCAGCTTAAACCCCGCCCAGGGGGTTCATGGCTACACCTTC. It codes for CASSLNPAQGVHGYTF. Looking up the rest from reference TRBV7-2 and TRBJ1-2 gives the full variable domain: GAGVSQSPSNKVTEKGKDVELRCDPISGHTALYWYRQSLGQGLEFLIYFQGNSAPDKSGLPSDRFSAERTGGSVSTLTIQRTQQEDSAVYLCASSLNPAQGVHGYTFGSGTRLTVV.